The TCR beta chain described here comes from a study of blood T cell repertoires in COVID-19. Per the original methods: Reference gene primer amplification in the assay estimated nucleated cell counts. TCRdb's table, derived via immunoSEQ multiplex PCR, lists solely in-frame clones and lacks some. V and J calls and clone size are those listed in that table; D and trimming were worked out from the DNA. The sample consists of about 160,000 clones, about 93% of them appearing once. The receptor comes from a woman aged 45-59 years with acute or convalescent COVID-19. The sequenced material came from peripheral blood.

DNA for the CDR3: TGTGCCAGCAGTTCTATGCAGACATGGAATTCACCCCTCCACTTT. Encoded protein: CASSSMQTWNSPLHF. J is TRBJ1-6 and V is TRBV28; D is unclear. Germline V gene lookup returns CDR1 MDHEN and CDR2 SYDVKM. CDR3 size: 15 residues. V was shortened by 4 bases and J by 7 bases, with 14 bases between the two germline ends.